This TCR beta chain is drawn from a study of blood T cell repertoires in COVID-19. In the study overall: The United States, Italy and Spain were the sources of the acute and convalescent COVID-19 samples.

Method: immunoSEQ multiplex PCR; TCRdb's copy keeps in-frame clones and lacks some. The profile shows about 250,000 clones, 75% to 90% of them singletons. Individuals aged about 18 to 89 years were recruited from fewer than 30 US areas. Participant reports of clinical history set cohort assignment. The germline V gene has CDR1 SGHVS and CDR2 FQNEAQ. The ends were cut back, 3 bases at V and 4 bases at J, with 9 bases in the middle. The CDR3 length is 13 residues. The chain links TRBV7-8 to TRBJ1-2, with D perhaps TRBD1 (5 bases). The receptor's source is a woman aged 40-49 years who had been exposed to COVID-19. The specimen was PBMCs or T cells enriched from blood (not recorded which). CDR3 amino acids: CASSLTESYGYTF. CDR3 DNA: TGTGCCAGCAGCTTGACAGAAAGCTATGGCTACACCTTC.